Listed below are T cell receptor beta chains from one sample, sequenced in a study of breast tumors, draining lymph nodes, adjacent tissues. TCRdb ran MiXCR on the multiplex PCR reads and lists one entry per CDR3 protein. Among 200,000 or so distinct CDR3 sequences listed, approximately 30% were seen once. Sample: axillary lymph node tissue. Receptor source: a female donor with breast cancer. Some clones in this sample may be carry-over from other donors' samples. Each CDR3 is given with its conserved first and last residue. D genes are given only for firm matches. The size field is filled for only some rows; it gives once, few, many or a size class.

size: many
D: TRBD2
J: TRBJ2-3
V: TRBV24-1
DNA: TGTGCCACCAGTGACCCTCGACTAGCGGGAGGACCAGATACGCAGTATTTT
CDR3: CATSDPRLAGGPDTQYF

size: NA
D: TRBD1
J: TRBJ1-6
V: TRBV2
DNA: TGTGCCAGCAGCCGACAGGGGATGAGCGCTAATTCACCCCTCCACTTT
CDR3: CASSRQGMSANSPLHF

size: NA
D: NA
J: TRBJ2-1
V: TRBV5-8
DNA: TGTGCCAGCAGCTTGGCCGCGGCGGCCCGCTACAATGAGCAGTTCTTC
CDR3: CASSLAAAARYNEQFF

size: many
D: NA
J: TRBJ2-1
V: TRBV20-1
DNA: TGCAGTGCTACCACCCCGGGGGCGGGGGCGCTGAAATACAATGAGCAGTTCTTC
CDR3: CSATTPGAGALKYNEQFF

size: many
D: NA
J: TRBJ2-1
V: TRBV12-3/TRBV12-4
DNA: TGTGCCAGCAGGGACGAGCGGTACTACAATGAGCAGTTCTTC
CDR3: CASRDERYYNEQFF

size: many
D: NA
J: TRBJ2-1
V: TRBV20-1
DNA: TGCAGTGCTAGAGACCCCGGACTAGGGGGAAATGAGCAGTTCTTC
CDR3: CSARDPGLGGNEQFF

size: many
D: NA
J: TRBJ2-7
V: TRBV7-7
DNA: TGTGCTAGCAGCGTCTCCTTACAGCCAGCCTACGAGCAGTACTTC
CDR3: CASSVSLQPAYEQYF

size: many
D: TRBD1
J: TRBJ2-7
V: TRBV20-1
DNA: TGCAGTGCTACGACCTCCGGGACAGGTCACTACGAGCAGTACTTC
CDR3: CSATTSGTGHYEQYF

size: many
D: NA
J: TRBJ2-6
V: TRBV19
DNA: TGTGCCAGTACCGTTTCAGGAAGCTCTGGGGCCAACGTCCTGACTTTC
CDR3: CASTVSGSSGANVLTF

size: many
D: NA
J: TRBJ2-1
V: TRBV20-1
DNA: TGCAGTGCTAGGCCCTCAGTCGGGTCGACCTACAATGAGCAGTTCTTC
CDR3: CSARPSVGSTYNEQFF

size: many
D: NA
J: TRBJ1-3
V: TRBV6-6
DNA: TGTGCCAGCAGTTACTCCAGGCCCTCTGAGTGGACCATATATTTT
CDR3: CASSYSRPSEWTIYF

size: few
D: NA
J: TRBJ2-4
V: TRBV11-2
DNA: TGTGCCAGCAGCTTACAAAGTCAGGTATTCATCAAAAACATTCAGTACTTC
CDR3: CASSLQSQVFIKNIQYF

size: many
D: TRBD1
J: TRBJ1-5
V: TRBV25-1
DNA: TGTGCCAGCAGTGAACACGACAGGGCCCTCTATAGCAATCAGCCCCAGCATTTT
CDR3: CASSEHDRALYSNQPQHF

size: NA
D: NA
J: TRBJ2-1
V: TRBV6-1
DNA: TGTGCCAGCAGGCCAGGGAGCAATGAGCAGTTCTTC
CDR3: CASRPGSNEQFF

size: NA
D: NA
J: TRBJ1-2
V: TRBV5-6
DNA: TGTGCCGGCAGCTTGAAGACAGACTATGGCTACATCTTC
CDR3: CAGSLKTDYGYIF

size: NA
D: NA
J: TRBJ1-4
V: TRBV20-1
DNA: TGCAGTGCTAGAGGAGCGGGGGGCAAACTGTTTTTT
CDR3: CSARGAGGKLFF

size: NA
D: NA
J: TRBJ1-2
V: TRBV7-2
DNA: TGTGCCAGCAGCTCGGACAAGGGGCGGGGCGATGGCTACCCCTTC
CDR3: CASSSDKGRGDGYPF

size: few
D: TRBD1
J: TRBJ2-5
V: TRBV11-2
DNA: TGTGCCAGCACCCTCCGAAGGGGGCCACCCCCAGAGACCCAGTACTTC
CDR3: CASTLRRGPPPETQYF

size: many
D: TRBD1
J: TRBJ1-2
V: TRBV6-1
DNA: TGTGCCAGTAAACGGACAGGGATGAGCGATGGCTACACCTTC
CDR3: CASKRTGMSDGYTF

size: many
D: NA
J: TRBJ2-1
V: TRBV14
DNA: TGTGCCAGCAGCCAAGATCGAGGGATGATCAATGAGCAGTTCTTC
CDR3: CASSQDRGMINEQFF

size: many
D: TRBD1
J: TRBJ2-6
V: TRBV15
DNA: TGTGCCACCAGCACCTGGACAGGGTCGGGGAGCTCTGGGGCCAACGTCCTGACTTTC
CDR3: CATSTWTGSGSSGANVLTF

size: few
D: TRBD2
J: TRBJ2-1
V: TRBV27
DNA: TGTGCCAGCAAGGGACTAGCGGGAGTCAATGAGCAGTTCTTC
CDR3: CASKGLAGVNEQFF

size: many
D: NA
J: TRBJ2-3
V: TRBV5-8
DNA: TGTGCCAGCAGCTTGAGGGGCGCCGAAGATACGCAGTATTTT
CDR3: CASSLRGAEDTQYF

size: many
D: TRBD2
J: TRBJ2-7
V: TRBV9
DNA: TGTGCCAGCAGCGTAGCTGAGATAGCGGGAGCCTACGAGCAGTACTTC
CDR3: CASSVAEIAGAYEQYF

size: NA
D: TRBD2
J: TRBJ2-7
V: TRBV7-2
DNA: TGTGCCAGCAAGGGACTCACTAGCGGGAAATTCTACGAGCAGTACTTC
CDR3: CASKGLTSGKFYEQYF

size: NA
D: NA
J: TRBJ1-2
V: TRBV7-8
DNA: TGTGCCAGCAGCTTAGCTTGTGATAGGGAGGGGGATGGCTACACCTTC
CDR3: CASSLACDREGDGYTF

size: many
D: TRBD1
J: TRBJ1-5
V: TRBV10-2
DNA: TGCGCCAGCAGTGAGCCGGGGACAGACCAGCCCCAGCATTTT
CDR3: CASSEPGTDQPQHF

size: few
D: NA
J: TRBJ1-1
V: TRBV2
DNA: TGTGCCAGCATGCTACAGGGCACTGAAGCTTTCTTT
CDR3: CASMLQGTEAFF

size: many
D: NA
J: TRBJ2-1
V: TRBV30
DNA: TGTGCCTGGAGTCTGGAAGGGGGATGGAATGAGCAGTTCTTC
CDR3: CAWSLEGGWNEQFF

size: NA
D: NA
J: TRBJ1-1
V: TRBV6-2/TRBV6-3
DNA: TGTGCCAGCAGTTACTCGTGGGCGAACACTGAAGCTTTCTTT
CDR3: CASSYSWANTEAFF